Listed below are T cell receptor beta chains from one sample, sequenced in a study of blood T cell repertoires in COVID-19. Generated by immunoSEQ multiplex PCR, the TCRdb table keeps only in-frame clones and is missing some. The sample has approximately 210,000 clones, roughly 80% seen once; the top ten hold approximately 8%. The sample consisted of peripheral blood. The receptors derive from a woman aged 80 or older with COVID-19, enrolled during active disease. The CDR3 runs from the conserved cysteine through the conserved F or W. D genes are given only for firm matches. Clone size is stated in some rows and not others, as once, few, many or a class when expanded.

DNA: TGTGCCAGCAGCACGCGGACAGGGGCCTCTGGAAACACCATATATTTT
CDR3: CASSTRTGASGNTIYF
V: TRBV9
D: TRBD1
size: -
J: TRBJ1-3

DNA: TGTGCCAGCAGCTTGAGCCGGTTC
CDR3: CASSLSRF
V: TRBV5-6
D: -
size: -
J: TRBJ2-7

DNA: TGTGCCAGCAGCTTGGCATTGAGACAGGGGTCTTATGGCTACACCTTC
CDR3: CASSLALRQGSYGYTF
V: TRBV5-4
D: TRBD1
size: once
J: TRBJ1-2

DNA: TGTGCCAGCAGCGTAGCGATGGGGAGCTCCTACAATGAGCAGTTCTTC
CDR3: CASSVAMGSSYNEQFF
V: TRBV9
D: -
size: few
J: TRBJ2-1

DNA: TGTGCCAGCAGCCCCAATCGGGACAGGCTCTACGAGCAGTACTTC
CDR3: CASSPNRDRLYEQYF
V: TRBV11-3
D: TRBD1
size: -
J: TRBJ2-7

DNA: TGTGCCAGCAGTCTCAGTGCTGAAAAACTGTTTTTT
CDR3: CASSLSAEKLFF
V: TRBV28
D: -
size: -
J: TRBJ1-4

DNA: TGTGCCAGCCTCACCACGGGCTATGGCTACACCTTC
CDR3: CASLTTGYGYTF
V: TRBV19
D: -
size: -
J: TRBJ1-2

DNA: TGTGCCAGCAGTAGTGGACAGGGGGCACGAGAGACCCAGTACTTC
CDR3: CASSSGQGARETQYF
V: TRBV2
D: TRBD1
size: -
J: TRBJ2-5

DNA: TGTGCCAGCTCACCACCCCTCAACACTGAAGCTTTCTTT
CDR3: CASSPPLNTEAFF
V: TRBV18
D: -
size: -
J: TRBJ1-1

DNA: TGCGCCAGCGGATATAGCGGGAAGTACAATGAGCAGTTCTTC
CDR3: CASGYSGKYNEQFF
V: TRBV5-1
D: TRBD2
size: -
J: TRBJ2-1

DNA: TGTGCCAGCAGCCAAGGGGTAGCGGGTTACGAGCAGTACTTC
CDR3: CASSQGVAGYEQYF
V: TRBV3-1/TRBV3-2
D: TRBD2
size: -
J: TRBJ2-7

DNA: TGCAGTGCCCACTCGGGGGGCTACACCTTC
CDR3: CSAHSGGYTF
V: TRBV20-1
D: -
size: -
J: TRBJ1-2

DNA: TGTGCCAGCAGACCGGGACAGCTTTCTTATGGCTACACCTTC
CDR3: CASRPGQLSYGYTF
V: TRBV11-1
D: TRBD1
size: -
J: TRBJ1-2

DNA: TGCACCGTGGGGGCAGGGGAAGAGACCCAGTACTTC
CDR3: CTVGAGEETQYF
V: TRBV29-1
D: -
size: -
J: TRBJ2-5

DNA: TGTGCCAGCTCACCCAGCAGGGTAAGCAATCAGCCCCAGCATTTT
CDR3: CASSPSRVSNQPQHF
V: TRBV18
D: -
size: -
J: TRBJ1-5

DNA: TGTGCCAGTAGTATTAGTACAGGGAGATCGGATGAGCAGTTCTTC
CDR3: CASSISTGRSDEQFF
V: TRBV19
D: -
size: once
J: TRBJ2-1

DNA: TGTGCCAGCTCGGTTAAGGGAGACACTGAAGCTTTCTTT
CDR3: CASSVKGDTEAFF
V: TRBV18
D: -
size: few
J: TRBJ1-1

DNA: TGCGCCAGCAGCTCCCCGGGGGTAGATACGCAGTATTTT
CDR3: CASSSPGVDTQYF
V: TRBV5-1
D: -
size: -
J: TRBJ2-3

DNA: TGTGCCAGCAGCTTAAATGCAGGGGTTGGGTCACCCCTCCACTTT
CDR3: CASSLNAGVGSPLHF
V: TRBV7-3
D: -
size: -
J: TRBJ1-6

DNA: TGTGCCATACCCCACAGGGGCTATGGCTACACCTTC
CDR3: CAIPHRGYGYTF
V: TRBV6-5
D: TRBD1
size: -
J: TRBJ1-2

DNA: TGTGCCAGCAGTTACTTCCGGGACAGGGGCGAGCAGTACTTC
CDR3: CASSYFRDRGEQYF
V: TRBV6-6
D: TRBD1
size: -
J: TRBJ2-7

DNA: TGTGCCAGCAGCTCACAGGGGGCCGGGGCCAACGTCCTGACTTTC
CDR3: CASSSQGAGANVLTF
V: TRBV9
D: TRBD1
size: -
J: TRBJ2-6

DNA: TGTGCCAGCAGCTTAGGGAGGTACAGCCAAGAGACCCAGTACTTC
CDR3: CASSLGRYSQETQYF
V: TRBV7-9
D: -
size: -
J: TRBJ2-5

DNA: TGTGCCCCCAACCGGCTAAGGGGGCCCTTTAGAAATCAGCCCCAGCATTTT
CDR3: CAPNRLRGPFRNQPQHF
V: TRBV10-3
D: TRBD1
size: -
J: TRBJ1-5

DNA: TGCGCCAGCAGCTCTACCAGGGGCAATCAGCCCCAGCATTTT
CDR3: CASSSTRGNQPQHF
V: TRBV4-1
D: -
size: many
J: TRBJ1-5

DNA: TGTGCCAGCAGCCCCAGACTCTTAGCCAAAAACATTCAGTACTTC
CDR3: CASSPRLLAKNIQYF
V: TRBV6-5
D: -
size: once
J: TRBJ2-4

DNA: TGTGCCAGCAGCCAGGGGGACAGGCGGATTAAATATAATTCACCCCTCCACTTT
CDR3: CASSQGDRRIKYNSPLHF
V: TRBV3-1/TRBV3-2
D: TRBD1
size: few
J: TRBJ1-6

DNA: TGTGCCAGCAGCCGACCCGGGACAGACTACGAGCAGTACTTC
CDR3: CASSRPGTDYEQYF
V: TRBV4-2
D: TRBD1
size: -
J: TRBJ2-7

DNA: TGTGCCAGCAGCGGGAGAACTAACACCGGGGAGCTGTTTTTT
CDR3: CASSGRTNTGELFF
V: TRBV9
D: -
size: -
J: TRBJ2-2

DNA: TGTGCCAGCAGCAATTACGGGGATGGCAATCAGCCCCAGCATTTT
CDR3: CASSNYGDGNQPQHF
V: TRBV6-5
D: -
size: -
J: TRBJ1-5

DNA: TGTGCCAGCAGCTCGCGAGGTCTAGGGCCCCAGCATTTT
CDR3: CASSSRGLGPQHF
V: TRBV7-2
D: -
size: -
J: TRBJ1-5